The rows below give T cell receptor beta chains drawn from one sample of a study of T-cell reconstitution after alpha-beta-depleted transplantation in children. TCRdb processed the PCR reads anew with MiXCR; each CDR3 protein has one entry. The table lists about 600,000 distinct CDR3 sequences, 10% to 13% of them singletons. Source: PBMCs from the stem cell graft donor, taken from the stem cell graft. These receptors came from a human donor who donated a stem cell graft to a child with acute myeloid leukemia. The CDR3 runs from the conserved cysteine through the conserved F or W. Each record gives: CDR3 protein, V gene, D gene. A D gene is named only where the DNA matches it firmly.

cdr3_aa: CSVELLEPTWDGANYGYTF
v_call: TRBV29-1
d_call: -

cdr3_aa: CASSSTLISYEQYF
v_call: TRBV7-2
d_call: -

cdr3_aa: CASSTLADEQFF
v_call: TRBV7-2
d_call: TRBD2

cdr3_aa: CASSLGDREETQYF
v_call: TRBV5-1
d_call: TRBD1

cdr3_aa: CASSTGTSGTIAAYNEQFF
v_call: TRBV2
d_call: TRBD2

cdr3_aa: CSAGGTGVSGSTKVQFF
v_call: TRBV20-1
d_call: TRBD1

cdr3_aa: CASSPTGTVRTEAFF
v_call: TRBV5-1
d_call: -

cdr3_aa: CASSFHGLAGVTSSYNEQFF
v_call: TRBV25-1
d_call: TRBD2

cdr3_aa: CASSLTRGGVDEQFF
v_call: TRBV7-3
d_call: TRBD2

cdr3_aa: CASSLTAGQGFNSPLHF
v_call: TRBV7-2
d_call: TRBD1

cdr3_aa: CASSFGLVFSSGYEQYF
v_call: TRBV5-6
d_call: TRBD2

cdr3_aa: CASRRGGGNYEQHF
v_call: TRBV6-5
d_call: -

cdr3_aa: CSAGSKREGRYEQYF
v_call: TRBV20-1
d_call: TRBD2

cdr3_aa: CASSVALGSNYGYTF
v_call: TRBV9
d_call: -

cdr3_aa: CASSSGPYEQYF
v_call: TRBV7-2
d_call: -

cdr3_aa: CASGTSTYNEQFF
v_call: TRBV28
d_call: -

cdr3_aa: CAWSPTRDFTDTQYF
v_call: TRBV30
d_call: -

cdr3_aa: CSADRTVKETQYF
v_call: TRBV20-1
d_call: -

cdr3_aa: CAISHRGQGLAGGYNEQFF
v_call: TRBV10-3
d_call: TRBD2

cdr3_aa: CASSLARGVNYGYTF
v_call: TRBV27
d_call: -

cdr3_aa: CAIGASGASYEQYF
v_call: TRBV10-3
d_call: TRBD2

cdr3_aa: CSVGQTSGRGEQYF
v_call: TRBV29-1
d_call: TRBD2

cdr3_aa: CASGVHQPQHF
v_call: TRBV6-5
d_call: -

cdr3_aa: CASSATSSNTEAFF
v_call: TRBV7-9
d_call: -

cdr3_aa: CASSNSGNVQFF
v_call: TRBV11-2
d_call: -

cdr3_aa: CASSLDGGSNEQFF
v_call: TRBV12-3/TRBV12-4
d_call: -

cdr3_aa: CASSSPRGGFNYGYTF
v_call: TRBV6-1
d_call: -

cdr3_aa: CAWSVGRGLYTQYF
v_call: TRBV30
d_call: -

cdr3_aa: CSARGDNHQPQHF
v_call: TRBV20-1
d_call: -

cdr3_aa: CASSLGAGSRTDTQYF
v_call: TRBV11-2
d_call: TRBD2

cdr3_aa: CSVEEGHSNTEAFF
v_call: TRBV29-1
d_call: -

cdr3_aa: CASSSAGTRGGNEQFF
v_call: TRBV7-6
d_call: TRBD2

cdr3_aa: CATSRGVGEGYIAQYF
v_call: TRBV15
d_call: -

cdr3_aa: CASSLNSGQETQYF
v_call: TRBV7-2
d_call: -

cdr3_aa: CASSLYGDSYEQYF
v_call: TRBV7-8
d_call: -

cdr3_aa: CASKPGQISSYEQYF
v_call: TRBV6-5
d_call: -

cdr3_aa: CASSDTGGKGANVLTF
v_call: TRBV10-2
d_call: TRBD1